These 23 T cell receptor beta chains were all obtained from the same sample, sequenced in a study of OX40 agonist ivuxolimab in advanced cancers. TCRdb's copy holds only in-frame clones and misses some; the assay was immunoSEQ multiplex PCR. The table records more than 65,000 clones, about 87% of them present only once. Sequenced here: CD4+ or CD8+ T cells sorted from blood, sampled in a trial of the OX40 agonist ivuxolimab. Source of these receptors: an adult with an advanced solid tumor such as melanoma, head and neck, liver or kidney cancer.

The chain is built from TRBV19 and TRBJ2-1; TRBD2 is a possible D gene (6 bases). The CDR3 is 16 residues long. V gave up 7 bases and J gave up 5 bases, with 21 bases separating them. The V gene's germline CDR1 is LNHDA and CDR2 SQIVND (reference sequence). The CDR3 DNA sequence: TGTGCCAGTACTCCCCACCGGGACTTGGGCCACAATGAGCAGTTCTTC. Its protein is CASTPHRDLGHNEQFF.

This clone was counted only a few times. The chain is built from TRBV5-4 and TRBJ1-2, with a weak D call TRBD1 (6 bases). Germline V CDR1 and CDR2: SGHNT, YYREEE (reference sequence). V shed 2 bases and J shed 8 bases, with 13 bases lying between them. This CDR3 has 13 amino acids. CDR3: CASSLGGGGGYTF. CDR3 DNA sequence: TGTGCCAGCAGCTTAGGAGGGGGAGGCGGCTACACCTTC. Full variable domain (rest looked up from reference TRBV5-4 and TRBJ1-2): ETGVTQSPTHLIKTRGQQVTLRCSSQSGHNTVSWYQQALGQGPQFIFQYYREEENGRGNFPPRFSGLQFPNYSSELNVNALELDDSALYLCASSLGGGGGYTFGSGTRLTVV.

This clone was detected once. V usage is TRBV11-2 and J usage is TRBJ2-1; TRBD2 matches at 11 bases. CDR1 and CDR2 (germline): SGHAT, FQNNGV. The V gene end was trimmed by 6 bases and the J gene end by 4 bases; junction bases not matched to a gene: 5. This CDR3 contains 15 residues. The CDR3 sequence is CASSFSGGDYNEQFF. DNA for the CDR3: TGTGCCAGCAGTTTTAGCGGGGGGGATTACAATGAGCAGTTCTTC.

The chain recombines TRBV5-4 with TRBJ1-5, with 8 nucleotides matching TRBD1. The CDR3 runs 14 residues. The germline V gene has CDR1 SGHNT and CDR2 YYREEE (reference sequence). The trim removed 3 bases at V and 5 bases at J, leaving 4 bases unmatched. Written as DNA, the CDR3 is TGTGCCAGCAGCTCAGGACAGGGCCATCAGCCCCAGCATTTT. This sequence encodes CASSSGQGHQPQHF.

This sequence joins TRBV5-1 and TRBJ1-2, with 12 bases that match TRBD1. Germline CDR1 reads SGHRS; CDR2 reads YFSETQ. The CDR3 has 15 residues. Unmatched junction bases numbered 9, after V lost 4 bases and J lost 8 bases. CDR3 in DNA: TGCGCCAGCAGCGGATGGGACAGGGGGCTATGGGGCTACACCTTC. This gives the protein CASSGWDRGLWGYTF.

V gene TRBV20-1 combines with J gene TRBJ2-7, with unresolved D. Germline loops: CDR1 DFQATT, CDR2 SNEGSKA (reference sequence). This CDR3 region has 11 residues. V lost 5 bases to trimming and J lost 7 bases, with 12 bases between them. The CDR3 coding sequence is TGCAGTGCTCAACACCAGGAAGAGCAGTACTTC. This codes for CSAQHQEEQYF.

This clone is a singleton in its sample. The chain is built from TRBV2 and TRBJ2-2, with 8 bases matching TRBD2. V lost 8 bases and J lost 6; bases outside the gene matches: 11. This CDR3 region has 15 residues. Germline V gene sequence: CDR1 SNHLY, CDR2 FYNNEI. CDR3 nucleotides: TGTGCCAGCGGTTCCCTTAGCGGGAATGCCGGGGAGCTGTTTTTT. Translation: CASGSLSGNAGELFF.

The V call is TRBV7-3, the J call TRBJ2-7, with unresolved D. The CDR3 loop spans 13 amino acids. V was shortened by 2 bases and J by 3 bases, with 8 bases between the two germline ends. CDR1 is SGHTA, CDR2 FQGTGA, per germline. The CDR3 spells CASSLGPDYEQYF. In DNA, the CDR3 is TGTGCCAGCAGCTTAGGGCCAGACTACGAGCAGTACTTC.

The J gene is TRBJ1-1, the V gene TRBV7-9; TRBD1 is a possible D gene (5 bases). Trimming took 8 bases from V and 1 from J, leaving 11 bases between them. CDR1 SEHNR and CDR2 FQNEAQ come from the germline V gene (reference sequence). The CDR3 length is 13 residues. The CDR3, as DNA: TGTGCCAGCGTCCAGGACACGAACACTGAAGCTTTCTTT. Residues: CASVQDTNTEAFF.

The V gene is TRBV30, the J gene TRBJ1-6; D is uncertain. The CDR3 totals 14 residues. CDR1 and CDR2 from the germline V gene are GTSNPN and SVGIG (reference sequence). The V gene lost 4 bases and the J gene lost 5 bases, with 12 bases spanning the gap. This CDR3 reads CAWTRNSHNSPLHF. For the CDR3, the DNA is TGTGCCTGGACGAGGAACAGCCATAATTCACCCCTCCACTTT.

This chain connects TRBV7-2 to TRBJ1-2; unclear D gene. The CDR3 is 13 amino acids. The ends were cut back, 0 bases at V and 8 bases at J, with 10 bases in the middle. Germline assignment: CDR1 SGHTA and CDR2 FQGNSA. CDR3 sequence: CASSLAGLGGYTF. For the CDR3, the DNA is TGTGCCAGCAGCTTAGCGGGTCTGGGCGGCTACACCTTC.

The chain combines TRBV5-4 with TRBJ2-2, with 10 nucleotides matching TRBD2. The V gene's germline CDR1 is SGHNT and CDR2 YYREEE (reference sequence). The CDR3 consists of 17 residues. J lost 5 bases, V lost 0 bases, and 7 bases had no gene match. CDR3 in DNA: TGTGCCAGCAGCTTGGGGGGGCTAGCGGGAGTAACCGGGGAGCTGTTTTTT. Translation gives CASSLGGLAGVTGELFF.

The chain couples TRBV11-2 to TRBJ1-3; perhaps TRBD1 as D (6 bases). Trimming cost V 5 bases and J 6 bases, with 20 bases left between them. Germline CDR1 reads SGHAT; CDR2 reads FQNNGV. This CDR3 spans 16 amino acids. The CDR3 spells CASSLSGTQGENTIYF. The DNA for the CDR3 is TGTGCCAGCAGCCTTAGCGGGACACAAGGGGAAAACACCATATATTTT.

The chain carries TRBV18 and TRBJ2-1; D uncertain. Trimming cost V 4 bases and J 3 bases, with 7 bases left between them. Germline CDR1 reads KGHSH; CDR2 reads LQKENI. The CDR3 is 13 residues long. In nucleotides, the CDR3 is TGTGCCAGCTCACAAACAGACTACAATGAGCAGTTCTTC. It is translated as CASSQTDYNEQFF.

This rearrangement joins TRBV11-2 to TRBJ1-1, with 9 bases that match TRBD1. This CDR3 is 16 amino acids long. With V trimmed by 0 bases and J by 1 base, 3 bases remained unmatched. CDR1 and CDR2 (germline): SGHAT, FQNNGV. In DNA, the CDR3 is TGTGCCAGCAGCTTAGAACAGGGGGCGGCGAACACTGAAGCTTTCTTT. It encodes CASSLEQGAANTEAFF.

CDR3 protein: CASTSYGGGQGDTQYF. CDR3 DNA sequence: TGTGCCAGCACGTCCTATGGGGGGGGCCAAGGAGATACGCAGTATTTT. V is TRBV7-3 and J is TRBJ2-3, with D perhaps matching TRBD2 (7 bases). In germline, CDR1 is SGHTA, CDR2 FQGTGA. Trimming took 7 bases from V and 5 from J, leaving 22 bases between them. The CDR3 runs to 16 residues.

The chain employs TRBV19 and TRBJ1-2; no clear D. The CDR3 loop spans 14 amino acids. Germline loops: CDR1 LNHDA, CDR2 SQIVND (reference sequence). Between the trimmed V and J ends, which lost 6 bases and 7 bases, there was a span of 18 bases. The CDR3 sequence is CASRSDGRRLGYTF. In nucleotides, the CDR3 is TGTGCCAGTAGATCAGACGGCAGGCGACTTGGCTACACCTTC.

This CDR3 is CASSLGTGQVYGYTF. The CDR3 DNA follows: TGTGCCAGCAGTTTAGGGACCGGACAGGTATACGGCTACACCTTC. The chain combines TRBV28 with TRBJ1-2; the match to TRBD1 covers 7 bases. This CDR3 is 15 amino acids long. The germline gives CDR1 MDHEN, CDR2 SYDVKM. V gave up 2 bases and J gave up 8 bases; unmatched junction bases: 11.

The chain links TRBV28 to TRBJ2-7, with unresolved D. Germline V gives CDR1 MDHEN, CDR2 SYDVKM. The CDR3 covers 14 residues. Trimming took off 6 bases at V and 2 bases at J, with 14 bases between the two ends. CDR3 in amino acids: CASSRGPPTYEQYF. DNA for the CDR3: TGTGCCAGCAGCCGCGGCCCCCCCACCTACGAGCAGTACTTC.

The count of this clone is one. V usage is TRBV4-2 and J usage is TRBJ1-4; D is uncertain. This CDR3 region has 14 residues. Trimming took 0 bases from V and 7 from J, leaving 9 bases between them. Germline CDR1 reads LGHNA; CDR2 reads YNFKEQ. CDR3 sequence reads: CASSQDQAGEKLFF. The CDR3 nucleotides are TGTGCCAGCAGCCAAGATCAGGCGGGTGAAAAACTGTTTTTT.

The chain recombines TRBV11-3 with TRBJ2-4, with a possible D match to TRBD1 (6 bases). Germline V lookup: CDR1 SGHNT, CDR2 YENEEA. This CDR3 is 14 amino acids long. V was pared by 6 bases and J by 8 bases, with 17 bases between. CDR3 loop: CASSLPRGSDIQYF. The CDR3 DNA reads TGTGCCAGCAGTCTCCCGAGGGGGTCGGACATTCAGTACTTC.

V and J are TRBV5-1 and TRBJ1-1, with D possibly TRBD1 on 5 matching bases. The CDR3 length is 14 residues. Trimming removed 4 bases at V and 0 bases at J, with 10 bases between. Germline lookup yields CDR1 SGHRS and CDR2 YFSETQ. CDR3 region: CASSPDILNTEAFF. The CDR3 DNA sequence: TGCGCCAGCAGCCCGGACATCCTGAACACTGAAGCTTTCTTT.

This clone was counted a single time. V usage is TRBV19 and J usage is TRBJ1-2; D remains unclear. Germline V CDR1 and CDR2: LNHDA, SQIVND (reference sequence). V gave up 7 bases and J gave up 0 bases, with 21 bases separating them. CDR3 length: 17 amino acids. The CDR3 is CASIARGGSTSNYGYTF. Written as DNA, the CDR3 is TGTGCCAGTATCGCTCGGGGAGGGAGCACTTCTAACTATGGCTACACCTTC. Filled out from reference TRBV19 and TRBJ1-2, the complete variable domain reads DGGITQSPKYLFRKEGQNVTLSCEQNLNHDAMYWYRQDPGQGLRLIYYSQIVNDFQKGDIAEGYSVSREKKESFPLTVTSAQKNPTAFYLCASIARGGSTSNYGYTFGSGTRLTVV.